These 23 T cell receptor beta chains were sequenced from one sample in a study of T cell responses to AZD1222 COVID-19 vaccine (dated by TCRdb to the early 2020s). The sample's time point label is to be understood as: baseline before first vaccination. Receptor amplification or capture employed the immunoSEQ multiplex PCR assay. Here the immuneACCESS table is served through TCRdb, limited to in-frame sequences with V and J called. Missing clones are a known gap in these copies; in checked studies unresolved V genes cover under half, and the rest lacks a known reason. The sample includes 150,000 to 200,000 clones, with over 90% observed a single time. The ten most abundant clones make up about 4.2% of the sample. The sample here was peripheral blood, taken on day 0 of AZD1222 vaccination. Receptors were obtained from an adult in good health.

This clone appeared a few times. The chain uses TRBV19 and TRBJ1-1; D remains unclear. Per the germline V gene, CDR1 is LNHDA and CDR2 is SQIVND (reference sequence). CDR3 length: 14 amino acids. Trimming took off 5 bases at V and 5 bases at J, with 15 bases between the two ends. In DNA form, the CDR3 reads TGTGCCAGTAGTCCCCCGGGAGGGCCGACTGAAGCTTTCTTT. Translated: CASSPPGGPTEAFF.

The V gene is TRBV10-2, the J gene TRBJ2-1; TRBD1 is a possible D gene (5 bases). Germline loops: CDR1 WSHSY, CDR2 SAAADI. There are 16 residues in the CDR3. V lost 3 bases to trimming and J lost 1 base, with 13 bases between them. The CDR3 DNA reads as TGCGCCAGCAGTGACCAGGGTAAGAGGTCCTACAATGAGCAGTTCTTC. Residues: CASSDQGKRSYNEQFF.

CDR3 DNA: TGTGCCAGCAGCTTGGCTGGACAGGGATACTATGGCTACACCTTC. Amino acid sequence: CASSLAGQGYYGYTF. The chain couples TRBV5-4 to TRBJ1-2, with 8 nucleotides matching TRBD1. This CDR3 comprises 15 residues. CDR1 is SGHNT and CDR2 is YYREEE in the germline V gene (reference sequence). V lost 0 bases to trimming and J lost 3 bases; unmatched junction nucleotides: 4.

The V gene is TRBV11-2, the J gene TRBJ1-6; D unclear. CDR1 is SGHAT, CDR2 FQNNGV, per germline. The V end was cut by 4 bases, the J end by 4 bases, with 20 bases between. CDR3 length equals 18 residues. The CDR3: CASSSRRSSARYNSPLHF. As DNA, the CDR3 is TGTGCCAGCAGCTCCCGACGGTCTTCGGCACGTTATAATTCACCCCTCCACTTT.

The V call is TRBV5-1, the J call TRBJ2-1; tentatively, D is TRBD1 (6 bases). V gave up 0 bases and J gave up 8 bases, with 9 bases separating them. This CDR3 comprises 13 residues. Per germline, CDR1 SGHRS and CDR2 YFSETQ. In DNA form, the CDR3 reads TGCGCCAGCAGCTTGGGGCAGGGGCATGAGCAGTTCTTC. As protein: CASSLGQGHEQFF.

The table lists this clone with a count of one. The chain recombines TRBV5-1 with TRBJ1-6, with TRBD1 as a possible D gene (6 bases). Germline V gene lookup returns CDR1 SGHRS and CDR2 YFSETQ. The V end was cut by 5 bases, the J end by 5 bases, with 14 bases between. This CDR3 has 15 amino acids. The CDR3 here is CASRGGGQNNSPLHF. The CDR3 nucleotides read TGCGCCAGCAGAGGAGGAGGACAGAATAATTCACCCCTCCACTTT. Looking up the rest from reference TRBV5-1 and TRBJ1-6 gives the full variable domain: KAGVTQTPRYLIKTRGQQVTLSCSPISGHRSVSWYQQTPGQGLQFLFEYFSETQRNKGNFPGRFSGRQFSNSRSEMNVSTLELGDSALYLCASRGGGQNNSPLHFGNGTRLTVT.

The chain has TRBV19 and TRBJ1-4; unclear D gene. CDR1 LNHDA and CDR2 SQIVND come from the germline V gene (reference sequence). This CDR3 has 15 residues. V lost 9 bases and J lost 8, with 22 bases in between. CDR3 coding DNA: TGTGCCAGCTTACGGGAAGGCAGATGGTCCGAAAAACTGTTTTTT. Protein sequence: CASLREGRWSEKLFF.

The chain is built from TRBV18 and TRBJ2-1; D is uncertain. The germline gives CDR1 KGHSH, CDR2 LQKENI. V was trimmed by 3 bases and J by 8 bases, leaving 14 bases between them. The CDR3 extends over 14 amino acids. DNA for the CDR3: TGTGCCAGCTCACCCGGTCTTTTGGTGGATGAGCAGTTCTTC. Protein product: CASSPGLLVDEQFF.

The chain couples TRBV7-7 to TRBJ2-5; D call uncertain. From germline, CDR1 is SSHAT and CDR2 FNYEAQ (reference sequence). V was clipped by 1 base and J by 5 bases, with 14 bases between them. The CDR3 totals 15 residues. As DNA, the CDR3 is TGTGCCAGCAGCTTAGATCGAAGCGTCCGGGAGACCCAGTACTTC. This codes for CASSLDRSVRETQYF. Using reference TRBV7-7 and TRBJ2-5 for the parts outside the CDR3, the full variable domain is GAGVSQSPRYKVTKRGQDVTLRCDPISSHATLYWYQQALGQGPEFLTYFNYEAQPDKSGLPSDRFSAERPEGSISTLTIQRTEQRDSAMYRCASSLDRSVRETQYFGPGTRLLVL.

Turning to this clone: This specimen includes other DNA sequences encoding the same CDR3. The genes are TRBV12-3 or TRBV12-4 and TRBJ1-1; D is unresolved. Trimming stripped 3 bases from V and 5 bases from J, with 4 bases between. The CDR3 is 11 residues long. This chain's CDR3 is CASSLGTEAFF. CDR3 nucleotides: TGTGCCAGCAGTTTGGGGACTGAAGCTTTCTTT.

The gene calls are TRBV24-1 and TRBJ2-1; 9 bases map to TRBD2. CDR3 size: 15 residues. The J segment lost 4 bases and the V segment lost 6 bases, leaving 6 bases of the junction unmatched. From germline, CDR1 is KGHDR and CDR2 SFDVKD. The CDR3 spells CATSSASGAYNEQFF. CDR3 bases: TGTGCCACCAGTTCGGCTAGCGGGGCTTACAATGAGCAGTTCTTC.

The J gene is TRBJ1-2, the V gene TRBV9; 7 positions match TRBD1. Unmatched junction bases numbered 14, after V lost 4 bases and J lost 8 bases. Germline V lookup: CDR1 SGDLS, CDR2 YYNGEE. The CDR3 has 15 amino acids. This CDR3 reads CASSPIPEGAGGYTF. CDR3 coding DNA: TGTGCCAGCAGCCCAATTCCCGAGGGGGCTGGAGGCTACACCTTC.

The chain employs TRBV7-2 and TRBJ1-1; weak D call: TRBD1 (6 bases). Germline assignment: CDR1 SGHTA and CDR2 FQGNSA. The CDR3 runs 14 residues. Trimming cost V 10 bases and J 0 bases, with 15 bases left between them. CDR3 nucleotide sequence: TGTGCCACCCTTAAGGACAGCATGAACACTGAAGCTTTCTTT. Its translation is CATLKDSMNTEAFF.

This clone appeared once. The rearrangement links TRBV5-8 to TRBJ1-5; D is ambiguous. Per the germline V gene, CDR1 is SGHTS and CDR2 is YDEGEE. The CDR3 runs to 14 residues. Trimming removed 2 bases from V and 4 bases from J, with 10 bases in between. The CDR3 protein is CASSLTGPNQPQHF. CDR3 bases: TGTGCCAGCAGCTTAACGGGTCCGAATCAGCCCCAGCATTTT.

This chain uses TRBV5-1 with TRBJ1-1, with D possibly TRBD1 on 5 matching bases. The CDR3 sequence is 13 residues long. Germline V gene data show CDR1 as SGHRS and CDR2 as YFSETQ. Trimming removed 7 bases at V and 3 bases at J, with 13 bases between. Here the CDR3 reads CASGDGGYTEAFF. CDR3 nucleotides: TGCGCCAGCGGAGACGGGGGTTACACTGAAGCTTTCTTT.

This clone came up once. J is TRBJ1-2 and V is TRBV6-5, with 7 bases lining up with TRBD1. After removal of 6 bases from V and 5 bases from J, the junction contained 12 bases not matched to a gene. The germline V gene has CDR1 MNHEY and CDR2 SVGAGI. This CDR3 region has 15 residues. Here the CDR3 reads CASRVGTAIGYGYTF. The CDR3 nucleotides read TGTGCCAGCAGAGTCGGGACAGCAATTGGGTATGGCTACACCTTC.

The rearrangement links TRBV5-1 to TRBJ2-1; 12 bases are shared with TRBD2. J lost 7 bases, V lost 4 bases, and 9 bases had no gene match. There are 16 residues in the CDR3. The germline CDR1 and CDR2 sequences are SGHRS and YFSETQ. CDR3 in amino acids: CASSPHLAGGTNEQFF. CDR3 DNA sequence: TGCGCCAGCAGCCCGCACCTAGCGGGGGGGACAAATGAGCAGTTCTTC.

The chain uses TRBV6-1 and TRBJ1-5, with D possibly TRBD1 on 6 matching bases. Germline assignment: CDR1 MNHNS and CDR2 SASEGT. The CDR3 runs 14 residues. Trimming pared 3 bases from V and 5 bases from J, leaving 11 bases between. The CDR3 loop reads CASSDRDNYQPQHF. The CDR3 bases are TGTGCCAGCAGTGACCGGGACAATTATCAGCCCCAGCATTTT.

V and J are TRBV5-1 and TRBJ2-3; D possibly corresponds to TRBD2 (5 bases). Trimming cost V 4 bases and J 1 base, with 13 bases left between them. The CDR3 totals 15 residues. Germline loops: CDR1 SGHRS, CDR2 YFSETQ. Written as DNA, the CDR3 is TGCGCCAGCAGCCTCGTGGAGGCTCGCACAGATACGCAGTATTTT. This codes for CASSLVEARTDTQYF.

Written as DNA, the CDR3 is TGCGCCAGCAGCTTGGCAGCGGGGGCCTTCGAGCAGTACTTC. Translation: CASSLAAGAFEQYF. This sequence joins TRBV5-1 and TRBJ2-7; 8 bases agree with TRBD2. CDR1 and CDR2 from the germline V gene are SGHRS and YFSETQ. This CDR3 is built from 14 residues. Losses at the gene ends were 0 bases for V and 6 bases for J; bases not matched to a gene: 5. Complete variable domain (other parts from reference TRBV5-1 and TRBJ2-7): KAGVTQTPRYLIKTRGQQVTLSCSPISGHRSVSWYQQTPGQGLQFLFEYFSETQRNKGNFPGRFSGRQFSNSRSEMNVSTLELGDSALYLCASSLAAGAFEQYFGPGTRLTVT.

This chain connects TRBV4-2 to TRBJ2-7; TRBD1 is a possible D gene (5 bases). The CDR3 has 15 residues. Germline CDR1 is LGHNA and CDR2 is YNFKEQ. With 0 bases removed from V and 2 bases from J, the gap between germline ends came to 11 bases. CDR3 residues: CASSQDAGIPYEQYF. CDR3 DNA: TGTGCCAGCAGCCAAGACGCAGGGATCCCCTACGAGCAGTACTTC.

The CDR3 spells CASSPLAQYTGAPSPFF. The CDR3 DNA follows: TGCGCCAGCAGCCCTCTAGCCCAATATACCGGGGCCCCATCTCCGTTCTTC. The chain is built from TRBV4-1 and TRBJ2-1; D might be TRBD1 or TRBD2, each matching 5 bases. Germline V lookup: CDR1 MGHRA, CDR2 YSYEKL. CDR3 length: 17 residues. Trimming shortened V by 4 bases and J by 15 bases, and 31 bases separated the two germline ends.

The J gene is TRBJ2-7, the V gene TRBV27; D is unresolved. Germline CDR1 reads MNHEY; CDR2 reads SMNVEV (reference sequence). V lost 5 bases and J lost 2, with 13 bases in between. The CDR3 totals 14 residues. The CDR3 nucleotides are TGTGCCAGCAGTCCCAGTTACATGGCCTACGAGCAGTACTTC. Translating it yields CASSPSYMAYEQYF.